A selection of T cell receptor beta chains follows, all from one sample in a study of T cell responses to AZD1222 COVID-19 vaccine. The method was immunoSEQ multiplex PCR; TCRdb's version includes in-frame clones alone and lacks a portion of them. The table records 110,000 to 150,000 clones, around 93% of them present only once. Sequenced here: peripheral blood, sampled on day 0 of AZD1222 vaccination. Receptors originate from an adult in good health. Each CDR3 is given without its conserved first and last residue.

v_gene	j_gene	CDR3aa
TRBV3-1/TRBV3-2	TRBJ1-2	ASSQDRGYGYT
TRBV30	TRBJ1-1	AITVNTEAF
TRBV5-1	TRBJ2-1	ASSLTTSGGASEQF
TRBV19	TRBJ1-1	ASSMTEYTEAF
TRBV6-5	TRBJ1-1	ASNYRTGVLPEAF
TRBV9	TRBJ1-2	ASSTTGDSYGYT
TRBV19	TRBJ1-3	ASSRDGSGNTIY
TRBV4-1	TRBJ1-2	ASSQDGLRYT
TRBV24-1	TRBJ2-1	ATSHGQGFEQF
TRBV15	TRBJ1-2	ATSTTGTGWEGYT
TRBV6-1	TRBJ1-6	ASSESRDSPLH
TRBV9	TRBJ2-2	ASSVRGTGELF
TRBV28	TRBJ2-5	ASSLVAGMETQY
TRBV4-1	TRBJ2-7	ASSQDKIWTGGFGYEQY
TRBV5-4	TRBJ2-5	ASSWTGGSETQY
TRBV10-3	TRBJ1-2	AISEYWWANYGYT
TRBV28	TRBJ1-5	ASSFSGQYQPQH
TRBV6-5	TRBJ1-6	ASRDLRRPLH
TRBV18	TRBJ1-1	ASSPAGQYTEAF
TRBV3-1/TRBV3-2	TRBJ2-5	ASSQGGLPQETQY
TRBV9	TRBJ2-7	ASSEAGTAAYEQY
TRBV11-1	TRBJ2-1	ASSLGRGYNEQF
TRBV12-5	TRBJ1-1	ASGLVLGFPVEAF
TRBV4-2	TRBJ1-4	ASSRKGSPGQATNEKLF
TRBV29-1	TRBJ1-2	SVLQNYGYT
TRBV5-1	TRBJ1-1	ASSFNQAGTEAF
TRBV6-5	TRBJ1-1	ASSYGENTEAF